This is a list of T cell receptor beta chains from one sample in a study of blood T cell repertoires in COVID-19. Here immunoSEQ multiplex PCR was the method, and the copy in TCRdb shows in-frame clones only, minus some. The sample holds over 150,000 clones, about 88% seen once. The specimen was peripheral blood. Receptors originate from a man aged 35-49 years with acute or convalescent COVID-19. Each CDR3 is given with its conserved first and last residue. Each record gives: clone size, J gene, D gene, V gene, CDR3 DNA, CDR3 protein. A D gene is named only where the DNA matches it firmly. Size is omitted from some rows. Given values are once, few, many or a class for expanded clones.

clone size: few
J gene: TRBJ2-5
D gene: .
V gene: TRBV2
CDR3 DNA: TGTGCCAGCAGTGTCGAGAAAGAGACCCAGTACTTC
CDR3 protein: CASSVEKETQYF

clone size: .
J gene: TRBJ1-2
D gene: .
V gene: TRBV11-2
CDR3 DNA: TGTGCCAGCAGCTTATTTGAGGGATCTTCGGTTGGCTACACCTTC
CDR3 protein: CASSLFEGSSVGYTF

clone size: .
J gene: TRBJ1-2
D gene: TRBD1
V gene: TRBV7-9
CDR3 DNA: TGTGCCAGCAGCTTAGACCGTTTAATACAGACAGGGTTCTATGGCTACACCTTC
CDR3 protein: CASSLDRLIQTGFYGYTF

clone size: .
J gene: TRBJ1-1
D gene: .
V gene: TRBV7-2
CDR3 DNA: TGTGCCAGTAAGCTCCAGGGGCTTGACACTGAAGCTTTCTTT
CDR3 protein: CASKLQGLDTEAFF

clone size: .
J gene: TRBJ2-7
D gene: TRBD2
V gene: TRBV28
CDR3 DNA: TGTGCCAGCAGACTGGGGGAGGGGACCTACGAGCAGTACTTC
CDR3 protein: CASRLGEGTYEQYF

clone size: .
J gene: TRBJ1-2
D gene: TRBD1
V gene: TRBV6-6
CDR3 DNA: TGTGCCAGCAGTACGGGACAGGGCCCTAGGTTC
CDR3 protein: CASSTGQGPRF

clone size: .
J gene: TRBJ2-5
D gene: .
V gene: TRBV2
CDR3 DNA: TGTGCCAGCAGTATACTAGAATACCAAGAGACCCAGTACTTC
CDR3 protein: CASSILEYQETQYF

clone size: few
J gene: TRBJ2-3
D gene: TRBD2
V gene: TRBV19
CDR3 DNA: TGTGCCAGTAGTATATCGACTAGCGGGAGCACAGATACGCAGTATTTT
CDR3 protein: CASSISTSGSTDTQYF

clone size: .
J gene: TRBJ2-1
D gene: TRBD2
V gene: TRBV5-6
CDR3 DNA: TGTGCCAGCAGCTTGCTACTAGCGGGGGGCCGCTCCTACAATGAGCAGTTCTTC
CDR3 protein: CASSLLLAGGRSYNEQFF

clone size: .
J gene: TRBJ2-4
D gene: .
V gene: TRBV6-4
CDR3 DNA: TGTGCCAGCAGTGACTCGAAGCGGGCAGACCTCAAAAGCATTCAGTACTTC
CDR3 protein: CASSDSKRADLKSIQYF

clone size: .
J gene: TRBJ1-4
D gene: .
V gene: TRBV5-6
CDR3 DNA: TGTGCCAGCAGCCAGGAGGGAGTTTCTAATGAAAAACTGTTTTTT
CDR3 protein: CASSQEGVSNEKLFF

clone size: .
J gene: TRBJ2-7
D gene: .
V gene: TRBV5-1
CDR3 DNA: TGCGCCAGCAGCTTGGAACAAGTAACCTACGAGCAGTACTTC
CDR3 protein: CASSLEQVTYEQYF

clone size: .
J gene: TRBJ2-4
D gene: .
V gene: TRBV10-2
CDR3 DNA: TGCGCCAGCAGTGACGTGGGCAGGGCTGAAAACATTCAGTACTTC
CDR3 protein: CASSDVGRAENIQYF

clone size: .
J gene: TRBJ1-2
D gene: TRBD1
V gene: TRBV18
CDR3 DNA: TGTGCCAGCTCACCAGTAGGGACAGGGGACTATGGCTACACCTTC
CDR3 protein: CASSPVGTGDYGYTF

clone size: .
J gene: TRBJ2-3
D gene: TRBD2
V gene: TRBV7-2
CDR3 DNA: TGTGCCAGCAGTCGGGGCCCTAGCGGGGGGCCCCGAGATACGCAGTATTTT
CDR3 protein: CASSRGPSGGPRDTQYF

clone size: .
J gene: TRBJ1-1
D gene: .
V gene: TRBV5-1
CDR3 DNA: TGCGCCAGCAGCGCTAGATGGGGCGCCGACACTGAAGCTTTCTTT
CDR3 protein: CASSARWGADTEAFF

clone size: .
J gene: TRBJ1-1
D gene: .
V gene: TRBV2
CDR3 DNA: TGTGCCAGCAGTGAATGGAGGGGTGTGGGTTACACTGAAGCTTTCTTT
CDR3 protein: CASSEWRGVGYTEAFF

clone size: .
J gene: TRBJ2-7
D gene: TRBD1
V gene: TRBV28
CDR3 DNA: TGTGCCAGCAGGCCTACGGGACAGGGGAACGAGCAGTACTTC
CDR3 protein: CASRPTGQGNEQYF

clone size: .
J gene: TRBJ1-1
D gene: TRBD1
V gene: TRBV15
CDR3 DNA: TGTGCCACCAGCAGAACAGACAGGGGGCTAGACACTGAAGCTTTCTTT
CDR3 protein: CATSRTDRGLDTEAFF

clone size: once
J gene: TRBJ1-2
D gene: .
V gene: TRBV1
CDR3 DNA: TGCACCAGCAGCTTATTGTCCCGGGACATTTCTGGTGGCTACACCTTC
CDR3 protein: CTSSLLSRDISGGYTF

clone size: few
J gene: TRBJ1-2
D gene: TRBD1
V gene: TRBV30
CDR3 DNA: TGTGCCTGGGTCAGGGGGCTAGGCTACACCTTC
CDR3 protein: CAWVRGLGYTF

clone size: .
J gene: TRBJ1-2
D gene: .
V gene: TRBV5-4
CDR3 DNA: TGTGCCAGCAGCTTGGAGGCAGGGAACTATGGCTACACCTTC
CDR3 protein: CASSLEAGNYGYTF

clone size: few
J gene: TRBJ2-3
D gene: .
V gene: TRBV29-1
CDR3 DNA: TGCAGCGTTGAGGTCAGACAGTCCACAGATACGCAGTATTTT
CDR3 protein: CSVEVRQSTDTQYF

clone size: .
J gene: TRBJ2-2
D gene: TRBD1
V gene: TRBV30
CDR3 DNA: TGTGCCTGGAGAGGGGGACAGCCGCAAAGCGGGGAGCTGTTTTTT
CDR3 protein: CAWRGGQPQSGELFF

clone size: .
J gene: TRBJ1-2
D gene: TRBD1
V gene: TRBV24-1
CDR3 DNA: TGTGCCACCAGTGAAGCCTCAGGGGGCGCGGATGGCTACACCTTC
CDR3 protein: CATSEASGGADGYTF

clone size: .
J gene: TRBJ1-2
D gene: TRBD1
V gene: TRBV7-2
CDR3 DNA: TGTGCCAGCAGCTTAGGATTTACAAGAGGACAGGGGGCAAACTATGGCTACACCTTC
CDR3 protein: CASSLGFTRGQGANYGYTF

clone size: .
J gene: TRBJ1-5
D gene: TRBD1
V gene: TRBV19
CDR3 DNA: TGTGCCAGTAGTTCCACCCGCAGGGGGAACAATCAGCCCCAGCATTTT
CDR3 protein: CASSSTRRGNNQPQHF

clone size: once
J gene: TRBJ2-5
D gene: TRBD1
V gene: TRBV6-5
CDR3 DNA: TGTGCCAGCAGTTACGGGACAGGTCAAGAGACCCAGTACTTC
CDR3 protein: CASSYGTGQETQYF

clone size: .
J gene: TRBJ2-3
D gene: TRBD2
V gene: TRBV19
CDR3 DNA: TGTGCCAGTAGCAAACTAGCGGGGGAGAGCACAGATACGCAGTATTTT
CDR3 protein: CASSKLAGESTDTQYF

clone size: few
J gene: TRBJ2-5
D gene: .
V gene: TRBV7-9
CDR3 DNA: TGTGCCAGCAGCTTTATACAGGGAGAGACCCAGTACTTC
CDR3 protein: CASSFIQGETQYF

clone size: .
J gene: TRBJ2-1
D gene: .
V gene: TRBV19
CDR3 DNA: TGTGCCAGTAGCCCTGACAGGGAGGATTACAATGAGCAGTTCTTC
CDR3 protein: CASSPDREDYNEQFF

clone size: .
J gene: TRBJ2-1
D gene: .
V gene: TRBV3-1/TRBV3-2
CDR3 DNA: TGTGCCAGCAGCCAAGGGAATGCGGTTGAGCAGTTCTTC
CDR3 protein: CASSQGNAVEQFF

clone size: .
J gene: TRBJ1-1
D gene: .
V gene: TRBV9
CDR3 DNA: TGTGCCAGCGGCGGGGGGCTTGGCACTGAAGCTTTCTTT
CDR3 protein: CASGGGLGTEAFF

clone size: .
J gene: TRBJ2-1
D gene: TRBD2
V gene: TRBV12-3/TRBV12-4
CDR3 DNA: TGTGCCAGCAGTTTTAGGCTAGCGGATGAGCAGTTCTTC
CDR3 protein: CASSFRLADEQFF

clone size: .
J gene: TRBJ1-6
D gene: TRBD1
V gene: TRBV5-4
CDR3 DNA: TGTGCCAGCAGCTTGGCAGGGGGCCGTTCACCCCTCCACTTT
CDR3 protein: CASSLAGGRSPLHF

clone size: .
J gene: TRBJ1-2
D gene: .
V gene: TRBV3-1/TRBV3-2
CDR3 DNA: TGTGCCAGCAGCGTCAGGTTGAACGACTATGGCTACACCTTC
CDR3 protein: CASSVRLNDYGYTF

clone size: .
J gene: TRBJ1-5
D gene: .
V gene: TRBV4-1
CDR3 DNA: TGCGCCAGCAGCCGTGACCAGGGGCCCCAGCATTTT
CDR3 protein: CASSRDQGPQHF

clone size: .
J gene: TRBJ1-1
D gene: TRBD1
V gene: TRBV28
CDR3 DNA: TGTGCCAGCAGTTTATCAGGGGGTATCACTGAAGCTTTCTTT
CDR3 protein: CASSLSGGITEAFF

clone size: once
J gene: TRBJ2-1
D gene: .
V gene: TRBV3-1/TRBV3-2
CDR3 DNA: TGTGCCAGCAGCCAAGGCGAACAGTTCTTC
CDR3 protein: CASSQGEQFF

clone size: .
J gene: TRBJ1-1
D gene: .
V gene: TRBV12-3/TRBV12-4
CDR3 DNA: TGTGCCAGCAGTTTGGTAGGGGGCACTGAAGCTTTCTTT
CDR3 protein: CASSLVGGTEAFF

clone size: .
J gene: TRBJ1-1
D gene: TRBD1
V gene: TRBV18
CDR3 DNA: TGTGCCAGCTCACCGTATGTGGGACAGGGGAAGGAGAACACTGAAGCTTTCTTT
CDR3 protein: CASSPYVGQGKENTEAFF

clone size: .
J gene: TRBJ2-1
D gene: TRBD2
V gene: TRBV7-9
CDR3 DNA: TGTGCCAGCAGCTTACATGGCGGGGGGCCCAATGAGCAGTTCTTC
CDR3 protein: CASSLHGGGPNEQFF

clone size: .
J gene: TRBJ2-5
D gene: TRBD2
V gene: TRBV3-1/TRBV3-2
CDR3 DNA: TGTGCCACCGCCACTCGCGGGGGGCGAGGGACCCAGTACTTC
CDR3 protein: CATATRGGRGTQYF

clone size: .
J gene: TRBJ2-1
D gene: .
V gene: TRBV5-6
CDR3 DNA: TGTGCCAGCACTTATAACGGGGGTGAGCAGTTCTTC
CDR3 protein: CASTYNGGEQFF

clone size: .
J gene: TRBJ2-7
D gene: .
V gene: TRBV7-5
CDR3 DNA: TGTGCCAGAAGCTCTGACCGGGAACCGATATACGAGCAGTACTTC
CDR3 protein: CARSSDREPIYEQYF

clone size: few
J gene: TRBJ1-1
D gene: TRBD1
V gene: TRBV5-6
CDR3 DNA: TGTGCCAGCAGCTTGGCAGGGGGCAACCTGAACACTGAAGCTTTCTTT
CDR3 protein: CASSLAGGNLNTEAFF